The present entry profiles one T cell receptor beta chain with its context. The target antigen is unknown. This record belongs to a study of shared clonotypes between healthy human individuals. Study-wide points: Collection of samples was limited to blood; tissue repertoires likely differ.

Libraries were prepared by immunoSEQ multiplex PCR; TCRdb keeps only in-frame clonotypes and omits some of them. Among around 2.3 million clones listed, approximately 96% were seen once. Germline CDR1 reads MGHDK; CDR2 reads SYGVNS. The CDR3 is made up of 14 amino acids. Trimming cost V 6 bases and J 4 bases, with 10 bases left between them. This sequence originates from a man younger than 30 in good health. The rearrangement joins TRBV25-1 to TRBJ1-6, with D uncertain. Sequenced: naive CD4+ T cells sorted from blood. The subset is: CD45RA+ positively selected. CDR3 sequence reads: CASRGDGYNSPLHF. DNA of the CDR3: TGTGCCAGCAGAGGTGACGGATATAATTCACCCCTCCACTTT.